These T cell receptor beta chains were read from a single sample in a study of neurological immune-mediated disorders. TCRdb independently ran MiXCR on the 5' RACE reads; one entry per CDR3 protein. Altogether 44,000 or so distinct CDR3 sequences are present, nearly 6.5% being singletons, with the ten largest covering about 0.6%. The specimen was CD4+ T cells from blood. Receptors originate from a woman aged 40 to 50 in good health. CDR3s include the opening cysteine and the closing phenylalanine or tryptophan. The order of the fields is clone size, D gene, J gene, V gene, CDR3 DNA, CDR3 protein. D genes are given only for firm matches. Part of the rows lack a size; the others show once, few, many or a class for expanded clones.

many,NA,TRBJ2-3,TRBV7-2,TGTGCCAGCAGCTTAGTTTGGGGAGGAAAGGATACGCAGTATTTT,CASSLVWGGKDTQYF
many,TRBD1,TRBJ2-3,TRBV14,TGTGCCAGCAAATCCTTGACAGGGCATACGCAGTATTTT,CASKSLTGHTQYF
few,NA,TRBJ2-3,TRBV5-1,TGCGCCAGCAGCTTGGGTGGAATGAGCACAGATACGCAGTATTTT,CASSLGGMSTDTQYF
many,TRBD2,TRBJ2-1,TRBV4-3,TGCGCCAGCAGCCTGGGGACTAGCGGGAGCAATGAGCAGTTCTTC,CASSLGTSGSNEQFF
many,TRBD1,TRBJ1-1,TRBV5-1,TGCGCCAGCAGCTCACCGACAGGGGGCGCCAATGCAGGCACTGAAGCTTTCTTT,CASSSPTGGANAGTEAFF
many,NA,TRBJ2-7,TRBV20-1,TGCAGTGCCCATGGGGGCGAATTCTCCTACGAGCAGTACTTC,CSAHGGEFSYEQYF
many,NA,TRBJ2-7,TRBV7-2,TGTGCCAGCACCTCTACTAGGGGGGTCCAGGGGGCCTACGAGCAGTACTTC,CASTSTRGVQGAYEQYF
many,TRBD1,TRBJ1-1,TRBV6-5,TGTGCCAGCAGTTCCCCGGGACAGGGTCTTACTGAAGCTTTCTTT,CASSSPGQGLTEAFF
many,NA,TRBJ1-3,TRBV29-1,TGCAGCGCCCGAACGGGGACTGCCTCTGGAAACACCATATATTTT,CSARTGTASGNTIYF
many,NA,TRBJ2-5,TRBV27,TGTGCCAGCAGTTCCCGTGGACGACCAGAGACCCAGTACTTC,CASSSRGRPETQYF
NA,NA,TRBJ1-1,TRBV5-1,TGCGCCAGCAGCTTGGAAAGGGCGAACACTGAAGCTTTCTTT,CASSLERANTEAFF
many,NA,TRBJ2-5,TRBV12-3/TRBV12-4,TGTGCCAGCAGTGCTAAAGAGACCCAGTACTTC,CASSAKETQYF
many,TRBD2,TRBJ2-2,TRBV4-2,TGTGCCAGCAGCCAATACGGACTAGCGGGAGTAGGAAACACCGGGGAGCTGTTTTTT,CASSQYGLAGVGNTGELFF
many,TRBD2,TRBJ2-7,TRBV5-1,TGCGCCAGCAGCTTGTCCGCCACTAGCGGGCGATTGTACTTC,CASSLSATSGRLYF
many,TRBD2,TRBJ2-7,TRBV6-6,TGTGCCAGCAGTTCCCCAACTAGCGGGAGCTACGAGCAGTACTTC,CASSSPTSGSYEQYF
many,TRBD2,TRBJ2-1,TRBV7-2,TGTGCCAGCAGCCCCGAGGGACTAGCGGGAGGTGGGAATGAGCAGTTCTTC,CASSPEGLAGGGNEQFF
many,NA,TRBJ2-5,TRBV29-1,TGCAGCGTTGGGCTAGCCGACGAGACCCAGTACTTC,CSVGLADETQYF
many,TRBD1,TRBJ1-1,TRBV6-5,TGTGCCAGCAGTTCCAAGACAGGGATGAACACTGAAGCTTTCTTT,CASSSKTGMNTEAFF
many,TRBD2,TRBJ2-1,TRBV3-1,TGTGCCAGCAGCCAAGATACAGTAAGCGGGGGTGAGCAGTTCTTC,CASSQDTVSGGEQFF
many,NA,TRBJ2-2,TRBV5-5,TGTGCCAGCAGCTTGAATTGGCCGACGAACACCGGGGAGCTGTTTTTT,CASSLNWPTNTGELFF
many,TRBD2,TRBJ2-2,TRBV10-3,TGTGCCATCAGTGGAACCCCTGGCAGGGAGGGCACCGGGGAGCTGTTTTTT,CAISGTPGREGTGELFF
many,NA,TRBJ2-5,TRBV15,TGTGCCACCAGCAGAGATTCGGGGTCAGGGACCCAGTACTTC,CATSRDSGSGTQYF
many,NA,TRBJ2-5,TRBV20-1,TGCAGTGCTAGAGAGGGGGCCAACCAAGAGACCCAGTACTTC,CSAREGANQETQYF
medium-sized,NA,TRBJ2-1,TRBV5-1,TGCGCCAGCAGCTTGGTGAGACAGACGAACAATGAGCAGTTCTTC,CASSLVRQTNNEQFF
many,TRBD1,TRBJ2-7,TRBV20-1,TGCAGTGCGGGCCGGGACAGCTACGAGCAGTACTTC,CSAGRDSYEQYF